One and the same sample provided the 24 T cell receptor beta chains below, sequenced in a study of T-cell reconstitution after alpha-beta-depleted transplantation in children. The TCRbeta library was prepared with unique molecular identifiers. TCRdb fed the PCR reads into MiXCR, producing one record per CDR3 protein. The sample includes fewer than 350,000 distinct CDR3 sequences, over 9.5% of them seen just once. The specimen comprised PBMCs, sampled before TCRalphabeta/CD19-depleted stem cell transplant. These receptors were collected from a boy in the first two years of life with acute myeloid leukemia, due to receive a stem cell transplant.

This clonotype was counted ten times or more. The rearrangement links TRBV28 to TRBJ2-7; D tentatively reads TRBD1 or TRBD2 (5 bases each). The V gene's germline CDR1 is MDHEN and CDR2 SYDVKM. This CDR3 has 14 amino acids. The V and J ends lost 6 bases and 2 bases respectively, with 14 bases between them. The CDR3 protein is CASRGELATYEQYF. For the CDR3, the DNA is TGTGCCAGCAGGGGGGAGCTCGCCACCTACGAGCAGTACTTC.

This clonotype was picked up many times. V and J are TRBV6-2 or TRBV6-3 and TRBJ2-2; D is unresolved. CDR1 is MNHEY and CDR2 is SVGEGT in the germline V gene. The CDR3 is 12 residues long. Trimming removed 7 bases from V and 8 bases from J, with 11 bases in between. This CDR3 is CASNRLVGELFF. In DNA, the CDR3 is TGTGCCAGCAACCGCCTGGTTGGGGAGCTGTTTTTT.

This clonotype was seen ten or more times. The chain has TRBV4-3 and TRBJ2-7; the D is unclear. V was cut by 3 bases and J by 3 bases, with 15 bases left in between. CDR1 and CDR2 (germline): LGHNA, YSLEER. The CDR3 length is 15 residues. The CDR3 sequence: CASSHGIWAGYEQYF. The DNA of the CDR3 is TGCGCCAGCAGCCACGGAATCTGGGCTGGCTACGAGCAGTACTTC.

The chain recombines TRBV19 with TRBJ2-3; TRBD2 matches 8 bases. The CDR3 is made up of 16 amino acids. Germline CDR1 reads LNHDA; CDR2 reads SQIVND (reference sequence). The ends lost 6 bases at V and 4 bases at J; junction bases unmatched: 12. The CDR3 region has the DNA TGTGCCAGTAGGCCCTTCGGACCAGCGGGGGCAGATACGCAGTATTTT. Its translation is CASRPFGPAGADTQYF.

V and J are TRBV12-3 or TRBV12-4 and TRBJ1-5, with D perhaps matching TRBD1 (5 bases). V lost 3 bases, J lost 0 bases, and 9 bases lay in between. The CDR3 covers 15 residues. The CDR3 region is CASSFPGYSNQPQHF. CDR3 nucleotides: TGTGCCAGCAGTTTTCCAGGGTATAGCAATCAGCCCCAGCATTTT.

This clonotype was counted only a few times. In DNA form, the CDR3 reads TGCAGTGCGGAGAGCTCCTACAATGAGCAGTTCTTC. Translated: CSAESSYNEQFF. The V call is TRBV20-1, the J call TRBJ2-1, with D uncertain. Germline loops: CDR1 DFQATT, CDR2 SNEGSKA (reference sequence). This CDR3 comprises 12 residues. V lost 6 bases, J lost 0 bases, and 6 bases lay in between.

The V and J genes are TRBV27 and TRBJ2-1, with TRBD2 identical over 11 bases. The CDR3 extends over 15 amino acids. Germline assignment: CDR1 MNHEY and CDR2 SMNVEV (reference sequence). The trim removed 8 bases at V and 4 bases at J, leaving 7 bases unmatched. In DNA form, the CDR3 reads TGTGCCAGCGGTACCGGGACTAGCGGATACAATGAGCAGTTCTTC. As protein: CASGTGTSGYNEQFF.

Many counts were recorded for this clonotype. The chain joins TRBV14 to TRBJ1-2; D gene uncertain. V shed 2 bases and J shed 2 bases, with 6 bases lying between them. The CDR3 totals 13 residues. CDR1 SGHDN and CDR2 FVKESK come from the germline V gene. The CDR3 coding sequence is TGTGCCAGCAGCCAATTTGAAAACTATGGCTACACCTTC. Its protein product is CASSQFENYGYTF.

This clonotype was seen many times. V and J are TRBV19 and TRBJ1-5, with a weak D call TRBD1 (6 bases). Trimming stripped 6 bases from V and 6 bases from J, with 12 bases between. Germline CDR1 is LNHDA and CDR2 is SQIVND (reference sequence). This CDR3 spans 13 amino acids. The CDR3 spells CASSTRGSQPQHF. CDR3 DNA: TGTGCCAGTAGCACCAGGGGTTCTCAGCCCCAGCATTTT.

The sample holds a few counts of this clonotype. This chain joins TRBV6-1 and TRBJ2-4, with 8 bases fitting TRBD2. After removal of 5 bases from V and 0 bases from J, the junction contained 6 bases not matched to a gene. The CDR3 is made up of 16 amino acids. Germline V gene data show CDR1 as MNHNS and CDR2 as SASEGT. This chain's CDR3 is CASSRAGGLAKNIQYF. The CDR3, as DNA: TGTGCCAGCAGTAGGGCGGGGGGACTAGCCAAAAACATTCAGTACTTC.

The chain employs TRBV7-9 and TRBJ1-2; 8 bases match TRBD1. V lost 1 base, J lost 8 bases, and 9 bases stayed unmatched. Germline V gene data show CDR1 as SEHNR and CDR2 as FQNEAQ (reference sequence). The CDR3 covers 15 residues. The CDR3 DNA sequence: TGTGCCAGCAGCTTAGGGTCAGGGGGCGCGAAAGGCTACACCTTC. Its translation: CASSLGSGGAKGYTF.

This clonotype was detected ten times or more. The rearrangement uses TRBV7-9 and TRBJ1-3; D call uncertain. CDR1 and CDR2 from the germline V gene are SEHNR and FQNEAQ (reference sequence). V was trimmed by 4 bases and J by 4 bases, leaving 17 bases between them. The CDR3 totals 16 residues. CDR3 sequence reads: CASSSTIGSAGNTIYF. The CDR3 nucleotides read TGTGCCAGCAGCTCAACGATCGGATCTGCCGGAAACACCATATATTTT.

In its sample, this clonotype was seen many times. The J gene is TRBJ2-7, the V gene TRBV10-3; 9 bases map to TRBD1. Germline CDR1 and CDR2: ENHRY and SYGVKD. The V gene end was trimmed by 8 bases and the J gene end by 5 bases; junction bases not matched to a gene: 4. The CDR3 is 12 amino acids. This CDR3 reads CAILGTGNEQYF. Written as DNA, the CDR3 is TGTGCCATCCTCGGGACAGGGAACGAGCAGTACTTC.

This clonotype was observed at least ten times. This sequence joins TRBV7-2 and TRBJ2-7; maybe TRBD1 (5 bases). Germline-derived CDR1 and CDR2 are SGHTA and FQGNSA. This CDR3 region has 15 residues. V was clipped by 2 bases and J by 4 bases, with 15 bases between them. As DNA, the CDR3 is TGTGCCAGCAGCTTATCTGGCAGGGCCTTTTACGAGCAGTACTTC. Residues: CASSLSGRAFYEQYF.

The gene calls are TRBV12-3 or TRBV12-4 and TRBJ1-2, with a possible D match to TRBD1 (5 bases). The V and J ends lost 2 bases and 8 bases respectively, with 9 bases between them. The CDR3 spans 12 residues. CDR3 residues: CASSLHGDGYTF. The CDR3 DNA is TGTGCCAGCAGTTTACATGGGGACGGCTACACCTTC.

This clonotype was recorded many times. V is TRBV6-1 and J is TRBJ2-1; 9 bases line up with TRBD2. J gave up 4 bases and V 5 bases, and 3 bases lay outside the gene matches. Germline loops: CDR1 MNHNS, CDR2 SASEGT. The length of the CDR3 is 14 residues. CDR3 protein: CASSRAGGYNEQFF. In DNA, the CDR3 is TGTGCCAGCAGTCGAGCGGGGGGTTACAATGAGCAGTTCTTC.

The V call is TRBV5-1, the J call TRBJ2-1; the match to TRBD2 covers 14 bases. V shed 1 base and J 4 bases; nucleotides not matched to a gene: 4. The CDR3 runs 17 residues. Germline assignment: CDR1 SGHRS and CDR2 YFSETQ. The CDR3 nucleotides read TGCGCCAGCAGCTTGCGAGGACTAGCGGGAGGATACAATGAGCAGTTCTTC. Protein sequence: CASSLRGLAGGYNEQFF.

There are many counts of this clonotype. J is TRBJ1-1 and V is TRBV7-9; D remains unclear. Germline CDR1 reads SEHNR; CDR2 reads FQNEAQ (reference sequence). The CDR3 covers 12 residues. Trimming took 4 bases from V and 13 from J, leaving 16 bases between them. This CDR3 reads CASSSWTLRGFF. The CDR3 DNA reads as TGTGCCAGCAGCTCGTGGACCCTACGAGGTTTCTTT.

There are many counts of this clonotype. Here the CDR3 reads CASSLDRVYSPLHF. The CDR3, as DNA: TGTGCCAGCAGTTTAGACAGGGTTTATTCACCCCTCCACTTT. The chain employs TRBV27 and TRBJ1-6; 7 nucleotides align to TRBD1. The CDR3 has 14 amino acids. The V gene end was trimmed by 2 bases and the J gene end by 8 bases; junction bases not matched to a gene: 3. Germline-derived CDR1 and CDR2 are MNHEY and SMNVEV (reference sequence).

This clonotype appeared many times. The chain links TRBV5-1 to TRBJ2-1; a weak D match, TRBD1 (5 bases). Germline lookup yields CDR1 SGHRS and CDR2 YFSETQ. The CDR3 length is 15 residues. V gave up 5 bases and J gave up 4 bases, with 16 bases separating them. CDR3 loop: CASSLDRPNYNEQFF. CDR3 sequence (DNA): TGCGCCAGCAGTCTTGACAGACCCAATTACAATGAGCAGTTCTTC.

The genes are TRBV9 and TRBJ2-1; a weak D match, TRBD2 (6 bases). This CDR3 has 14 amino acids. Germline values: CDR1 SGDLS, CDR2 YYNGEE. V was trimmed by 0 bases and J by 8 bases, leaving 12 bases between them. The CDR3 sequence: CASSVDGSRDEQFF. For the CDR3, the DNA is TGTGCCAGCAGCGTAGACGGGAGCAGAGATGAGCAGTTCTTC. Looking up the rest from reference TRBV9 and TRBJ2-1 gives the full variable domain: DSGVTQTPKHLITATGQRVTLRCSPRSGDLSVYWYQQSLDQGLQFLIQYYNGEERAKGNILERFSAQQFPDLHSELNLSSLELGDSALYFCASSVDGSRDEQFFGPGTRLTVL.

This clonotype was found many times. The rearrangement uses TRBV12-5 and TRBJ1-1; D unresolved. CDR1 and CDR2 from the germline V gene are LGHNT and FRNRAP. V was trimmed by 1 base and J by 1 base, leaving 1 base between them. This CDR3 has 12 amino acids. In DNA, the CDR3 is TGTGCTAGTGGTTTGGGGAACACTGAAGCTTTCTTT. This gives the protein CASGLGNTEAFF. Using reference TRBV12-5 and TRBJ1-1 for the parts outside the CDR3, the full variable domain is DARVTQTPRHKVTEMGQEVTMRCQPILGHNTVFWYRQTMMQGLELLAYFRNRAPLDDSGMPKDRFSAEMPDATLATLKIQPSEPRDSAVYFCASGLGNTEAFFGQGTRLTVV.

This clonotype occurred many times. The chain is built from TRBV9 and TRBJ2-3; no definite D call. The CDR3 covers 14 residues. The germline V gene encodes CDR1 SGDLS and CDR2 YYNGEE. The V end lost 2 bases, the J end lost 4 bases, and 11 bases lay between the germline ends. The CDR3 reads CASSVGLESDTQYF. The CDR3 bases are TGTGCCAGCAGCGTCGGCCTAGAATCAGATACGCAGTATTTT.

This clonotype showed up many times. The chain joins TRBV28 to TRBJ2-7; D is perhaps TRBD2 (6 bases). CDR3 length: 16 residues. Looked up from germline, CDR1 is MDHEN and CDR2 is SYDVKM. V was shortened by 2 bases and J by 4 bases, with 18 bases between the two germline ends. In nucleotides, the CDR3 is TGTGCCAGCAGTTTAATATCGGGTAGCGGAGGTTACGAGCAGTACTTC. As protein: CASSLISGSGGYEQYF.